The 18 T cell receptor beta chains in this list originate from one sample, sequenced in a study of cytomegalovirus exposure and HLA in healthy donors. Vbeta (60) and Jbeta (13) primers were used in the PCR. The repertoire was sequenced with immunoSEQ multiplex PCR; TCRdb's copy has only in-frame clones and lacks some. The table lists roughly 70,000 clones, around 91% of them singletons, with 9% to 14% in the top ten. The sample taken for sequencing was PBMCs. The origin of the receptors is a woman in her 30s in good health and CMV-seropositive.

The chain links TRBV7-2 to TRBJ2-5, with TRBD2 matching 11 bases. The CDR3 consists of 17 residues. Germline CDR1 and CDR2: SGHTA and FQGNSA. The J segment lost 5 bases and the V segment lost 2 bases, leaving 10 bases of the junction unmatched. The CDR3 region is CASSLRGSGRAVETQYF. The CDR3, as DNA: TGTGCCAGCAGCTTACGGGGTAGCGGGAGGGCTGTGGAGACCCAGTACTTC.

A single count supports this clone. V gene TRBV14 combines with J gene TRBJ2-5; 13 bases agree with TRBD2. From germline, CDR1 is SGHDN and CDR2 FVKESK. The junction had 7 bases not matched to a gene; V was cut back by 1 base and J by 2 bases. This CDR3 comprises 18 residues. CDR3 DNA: TGTGCCAGCAGCCAAGGAGCACTAGCGGGAGGGCAGCAAGAGACCCAGTACTTC. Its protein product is CASSQGALAGGQQETQYF.

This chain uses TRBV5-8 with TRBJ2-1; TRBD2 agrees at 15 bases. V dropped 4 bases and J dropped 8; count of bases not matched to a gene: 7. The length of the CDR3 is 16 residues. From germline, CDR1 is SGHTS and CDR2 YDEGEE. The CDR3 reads CASSPRTSGRVDEQFF. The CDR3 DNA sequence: TGTGCCAGCAGCCCCAGGACTAGCGGGAGGGTTGATGAGCAGTTCTTC.

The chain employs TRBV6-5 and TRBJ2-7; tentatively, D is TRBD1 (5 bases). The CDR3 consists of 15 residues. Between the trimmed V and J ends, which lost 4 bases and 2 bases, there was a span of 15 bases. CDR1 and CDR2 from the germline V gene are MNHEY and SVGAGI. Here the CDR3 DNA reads TGTGCCAGCAGTTCCACCCCGGCAGGGCCCTACGAGCAGTACTTC. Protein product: CASSSTPAGPYEQYF.

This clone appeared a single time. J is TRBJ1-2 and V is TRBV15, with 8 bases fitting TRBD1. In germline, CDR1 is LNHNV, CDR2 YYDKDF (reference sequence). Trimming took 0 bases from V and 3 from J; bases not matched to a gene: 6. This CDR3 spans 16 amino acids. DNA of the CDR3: TGTGCCACCAGCAGAGATTACCAGGGGGCATACTATGGCTACACCTTC. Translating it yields CATSRDYQGAYYGYTF.

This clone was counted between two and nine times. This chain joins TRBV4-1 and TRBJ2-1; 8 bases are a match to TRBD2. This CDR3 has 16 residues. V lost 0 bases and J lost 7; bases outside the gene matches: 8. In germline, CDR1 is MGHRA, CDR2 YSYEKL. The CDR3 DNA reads TGCGCCAGCAGCCAAGAAGGGATAGCGGGAAAAAATGAGCAGTTCTTC. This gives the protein CASSQEGIAGKNEQFF.

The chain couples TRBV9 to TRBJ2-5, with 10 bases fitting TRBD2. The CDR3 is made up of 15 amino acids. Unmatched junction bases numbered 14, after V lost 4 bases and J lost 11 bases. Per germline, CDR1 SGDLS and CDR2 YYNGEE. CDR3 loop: CASSPAPGLALEQYF. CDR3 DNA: TGTGCCAGCAGCCCGGCCCCGGGACTAGCGCTTGAGCAGTACTTC.

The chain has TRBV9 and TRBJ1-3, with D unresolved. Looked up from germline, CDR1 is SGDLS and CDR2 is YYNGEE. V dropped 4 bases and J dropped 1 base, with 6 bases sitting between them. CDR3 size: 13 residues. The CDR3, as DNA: TGTGCCAGCAGCTCGGGGTCTGGAAACACCATATATTTT. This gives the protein CASSSGSGNTIYF. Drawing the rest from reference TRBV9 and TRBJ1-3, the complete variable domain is DSGVTQTPKHLITATGQRVTLRCSPRSGDLSVYWYQQSLDQGLQFLIQYYNGEERAKGNILERFSAQQFPDLHSELNLSSLELGDSALYFCASSSGSGNTIYFGEGSWLTVV.

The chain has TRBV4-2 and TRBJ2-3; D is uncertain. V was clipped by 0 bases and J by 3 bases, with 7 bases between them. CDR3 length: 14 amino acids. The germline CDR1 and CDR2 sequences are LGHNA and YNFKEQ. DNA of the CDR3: TGTGCCAGCAGCCAAGATTACTTTACAGATACGCAGTATTTT. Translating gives CASSQDYFTDTQYF.

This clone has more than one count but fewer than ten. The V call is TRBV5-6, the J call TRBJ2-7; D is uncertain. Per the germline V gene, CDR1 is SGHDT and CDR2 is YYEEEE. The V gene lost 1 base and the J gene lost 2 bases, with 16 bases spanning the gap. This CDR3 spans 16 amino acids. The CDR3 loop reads CASSLLGAHSTYEQYF. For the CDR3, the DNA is TGTGCCAGCAGCTTGTTAGGAGCCCACTCTACCTACGAGCAGTACTTC.

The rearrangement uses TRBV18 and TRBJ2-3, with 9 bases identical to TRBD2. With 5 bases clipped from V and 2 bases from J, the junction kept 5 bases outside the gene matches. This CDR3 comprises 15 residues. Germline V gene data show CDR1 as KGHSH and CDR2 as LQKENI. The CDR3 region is CASSKTSGYTDTQYF. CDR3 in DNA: TGTGCCAGCTCAAAGACTAGCGGATACACAGATACGCAGTATTTT.

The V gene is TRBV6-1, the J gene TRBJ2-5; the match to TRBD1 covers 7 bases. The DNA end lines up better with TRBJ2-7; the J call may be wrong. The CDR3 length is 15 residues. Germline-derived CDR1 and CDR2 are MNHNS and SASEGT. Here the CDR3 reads CASSAAGTVTYEQYF. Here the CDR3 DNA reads TGTGCCAGCAGTGCGGCCGGGACAGTAACCTACGAGCAGTACTTC.

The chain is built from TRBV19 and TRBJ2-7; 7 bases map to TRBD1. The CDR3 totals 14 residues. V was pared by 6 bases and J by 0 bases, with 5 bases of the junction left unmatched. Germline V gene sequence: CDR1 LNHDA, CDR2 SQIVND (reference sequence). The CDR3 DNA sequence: TGTGCCAGTAGGGGGACAGCGTCCTCCTACGAGCAGTACTTC. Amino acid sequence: CASRGTASSYEQYF.

The CDR3, as DNA: TGCGCCAGCAGCTTGCTAGCGGGGGACTCCTACGAGCAGTACTTC. Protein: CASSLLAGDSYEQYF. V usage is TRBV5-1 and J usage is TRBJ2-7; 10 nucleotides align to TRBD2. The CDR3 length is 15 residues. CDR1 and CDR2 (germline): SGHRS, YFSETQ. J gave up 0 bases and V 1 base, and 1 base lay outside the gene matches. The full variable domain, completed using reference TRBV5-1 and TRBJ2-7, is KAGVTQTPRYLIKTRGQQVTLSCSPISGHRSVSWYQQTPGQGLQFLFEYFSETQRNKGNFPGRFSGRQFSNSRSEMNVSTLELGDSALYLCASSLLAGDSYEQYFGPGTRLTVT.

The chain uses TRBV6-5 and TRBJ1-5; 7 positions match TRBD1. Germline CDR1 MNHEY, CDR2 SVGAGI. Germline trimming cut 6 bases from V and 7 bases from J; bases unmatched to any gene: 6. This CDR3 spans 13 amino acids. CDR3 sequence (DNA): TGTGCCAGCAGATCTGACAGGGTACAGCCCCAGCATTTT. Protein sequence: CASRSDRVQPQHF.

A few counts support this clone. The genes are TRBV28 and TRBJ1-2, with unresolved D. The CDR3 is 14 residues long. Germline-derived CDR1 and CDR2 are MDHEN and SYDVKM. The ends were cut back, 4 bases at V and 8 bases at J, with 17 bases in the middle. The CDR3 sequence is CASSSNGREGGYTF. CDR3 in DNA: TGTGCCAGCAGTTCCAACGGGAGAGAGGGAGGCTACACCTTC.

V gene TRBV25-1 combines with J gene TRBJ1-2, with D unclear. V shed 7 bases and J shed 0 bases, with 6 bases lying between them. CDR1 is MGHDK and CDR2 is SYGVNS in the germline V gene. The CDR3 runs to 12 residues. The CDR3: CASTTTNYGYTF. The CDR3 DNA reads TGTGCCAGCACCACAACTAACTATGGCTACACCTTC.

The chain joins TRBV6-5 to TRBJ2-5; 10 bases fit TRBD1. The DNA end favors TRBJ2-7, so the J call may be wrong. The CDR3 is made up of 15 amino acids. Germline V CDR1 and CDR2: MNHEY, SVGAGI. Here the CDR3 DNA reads TGTGCCAGCAGCCCACGACAGGGGGCGGACCACGAGCAGTACTTC. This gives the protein CASSPRQGADHEQYF.